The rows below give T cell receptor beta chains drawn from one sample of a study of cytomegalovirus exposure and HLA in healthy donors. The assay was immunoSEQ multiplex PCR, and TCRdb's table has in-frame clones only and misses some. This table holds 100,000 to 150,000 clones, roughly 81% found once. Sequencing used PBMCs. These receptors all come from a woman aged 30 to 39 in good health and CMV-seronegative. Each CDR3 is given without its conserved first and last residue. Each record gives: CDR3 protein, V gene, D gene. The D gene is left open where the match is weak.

CDR3: ASRSGQGTDGYT
V: TRBV5-1
D: TRBD1

CDR3: ASSDPQSPSGNTIY
V: TRBV7-9
D: .

CDR3: ASSYDRFRSGYT
V: TRBV6-5
D: .

CDR3: ASSYRTGLLKLF
V: TRBV6-5
D: TRBD1

CDR3: ASSVTDSYEQY
V: TRBV7-2
D: .

CDR3: ATSRQTPSTGRSGNTIY
V: TRBV15
D: .

CDR3: ASSSAGLAGDEQF
V: TRBV11-2
D: TRBD2

CDR3: SSSSTQDRNTEAF
V: TRBV7-9
D: .

CDR3: ASSVSRVGHNEQF
V: TRBV9
D: .

CDR3: ASSPPVTKNIQY
V: TRBV5-5
D: .

CDR3: SVEDLGPSGIQETQY
V: TRBV29-1
D: TRBD2

CDR3: SVGRPRGNTEAF
V: TRBV29-1
D: .

CDR3: ASSETGGNSPLH
V: TRBV6-1
D: TRBD1

CDR3: SVGGGRAYEQY
V: TRBV29-1
D: TRBD2

CDR3: ASTLQLQYSPYEQY
V: TRBV2
D: .

CDR3: ASSPSRGTNTGELF
V: TRBV18
D: TRBD2

CDR3: ASSTTTGGQETQY
V: TRBV19
D: TRBD2

CDR3: ASSQATGLYQETQY
V: TRBV5-1
D: TRBD1

CDR3: ASSMDRINYGYT
V: TRBV5-6
D: TRBD1

CDR3: ASQRAEGTNEKLF
V: TRBV11-1
D: .

CDR3: SSSFGDRGPVSPLH
V: TRBV7-9
D: TRBD1

CDR3: ASSLEDSYGYT
V: TRBV7-9
D: .

CDR3: ASSLGLAGFSSYEQY
V: TRBV11-3
D: TRBD2

CDR3: AGDRNRLDEQF
V: TRBV2
D: TRBD1

CDR3: ASSSGTVGTEAF
V: TRBV5-1
D: TRBD1

CDR3: ASSQAPSAGANVLT
V: TRBV4-1
D: .

CDR3: ASSRGTSGRAIQETQY
V: TRBV7-9
D: TRBD2

CDR3: ASSLAQRVETQY
V: TRBV5-1
D: .

CDR3: ASSVTLGGEAF
V: TRBV9
D: .

CDR3: ASSLRGHYEQY
V: TRBV13
D: .

CDR3: ATRSGTGRNIQY
V: TRBV6-5
D: TRBD1

CDR3: ASSASVVTYNEQF
V: TRBV19
D: .

CDR3: ASRIDRGGYEQY
V: TRBV6-5
D: TRBD1

CDR3: ASSPGHGQPSNTGELF
V: TRBV7-6
D: .

CDR3: ASSTTKYSNQPQH
V: TRBV19
D: .

CDR3: ASSYWSGGPWNEQF
V: TRBV6-5
D: .

CDR3: ASSSGDREQY
V: TRBV7-9
D: .

CDR3: ASSHDLTGAQETQY
V: TRBV18
D: TRBD1

CDR3: SVEDYWDRHENYGYT
V: TRBV29-1
D: TRBD1

CDR3: ASSLGLAGQTQY
V: TRBV5-6
D: TRBD2